This TCR beta chain was sequenced for a study of OX40 agonist ivuxolimab in advanced cancers. Study at large: Antecedent anti-PD-1, anti-PD-L1 or anti-CTLA-4 therapy was permissible, with about 40% having received some.

The CDR3 covers 13 residues. Germline V lookup: CDR1 MDHEN, CDR2 SYDVKM. Excluded were patients having autoimmune disease history or systemic immunosuppression. Blood got drawn at baseline, again on cycle 4 day 1, and then on cycle 7 day 1. Profiling relied on immunoSEQ multiplex PCR, and the TCRdb table lists in-frame clones only, not all of them. This table has roughly 70,000 clones, 86% appearing once. The receptor was isolated from an adult with an advanced solid tumor such as melanoma, head and neck, liver or kidney cancer. This chain links TRBV28 with TRBJ1-2; 12 bases fit TRBD1. Sequencing was performed on CD4+ or CD8+ T cells sorted from blood, taken in a trial of the OX40 agonist ivuxolimab. This CDR3 reads CTTLRDRGQGYTF. In nucleotides, the CDR3 is TGTACGACTCTCCGGGACAGGGGGCAAGGCTACACCTTC.